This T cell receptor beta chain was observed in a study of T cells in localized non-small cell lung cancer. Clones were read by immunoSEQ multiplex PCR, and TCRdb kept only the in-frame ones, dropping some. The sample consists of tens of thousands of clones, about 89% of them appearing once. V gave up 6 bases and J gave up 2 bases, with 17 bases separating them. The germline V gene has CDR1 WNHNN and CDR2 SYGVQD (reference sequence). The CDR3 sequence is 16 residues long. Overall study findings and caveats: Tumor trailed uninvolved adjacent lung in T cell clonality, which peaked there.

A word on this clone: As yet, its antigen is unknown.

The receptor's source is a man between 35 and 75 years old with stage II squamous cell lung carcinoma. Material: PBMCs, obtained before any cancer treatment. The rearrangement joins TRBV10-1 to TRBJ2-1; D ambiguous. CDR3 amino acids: CASSPKRNRPYNEQFF. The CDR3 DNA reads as TGCGCCAGCAGCCCTAAAAGGAACCGACCCTACAATGAGCAGTTCTTC.